This TCR beta chain was profiled in a study of patients and donors after allogeneic stem cell transplantation. Per germline, CDR1 SGHNT and CDR2 YENEEA. CDR3 length: 14 residues. The V end was cut by 3 bases, the J end by 2 bases, with 10 bases between. One entry per CDR3 protein results from TCRdb running MiXCR on the RT-PCR reads. Of about 110,000 distinct CDR3 sequences listed, roughly 37% were seen once; the top ten hold approximately 30%. The clonotype comes from a human donor who was either an allogeneic HSCT recipient or a stem cell or donor lymphocyte infusion donor (not recorded which). It is not recorded whose cells these are; they may come from a transplant donor. Sequenced input: blood, either unsorted or a sorted T cell fraction (not recorded which). The chain has TRBV11-3 and TRBJ1-1; a weak D match, TRBD1 (6 bases). As DNA, the CDR3 is TGTGCCAGCAGCTTCAGGGGACTAAACACTGAAGCTTTCTTT. This gives the protein CASSFRGLNTEAFF.